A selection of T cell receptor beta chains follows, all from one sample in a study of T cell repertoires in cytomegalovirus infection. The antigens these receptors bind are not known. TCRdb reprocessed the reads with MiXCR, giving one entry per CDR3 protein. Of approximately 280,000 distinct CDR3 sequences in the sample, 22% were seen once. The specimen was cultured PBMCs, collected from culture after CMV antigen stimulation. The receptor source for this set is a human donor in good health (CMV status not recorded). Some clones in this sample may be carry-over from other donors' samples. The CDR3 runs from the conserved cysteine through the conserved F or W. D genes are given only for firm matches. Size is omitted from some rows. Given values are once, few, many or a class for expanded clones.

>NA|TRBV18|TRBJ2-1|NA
TGTGCCAGCTCACCACTCGCGGGACCTGGCAATGAGCAGTTCTTC
CASSPLAGPGNEQFF
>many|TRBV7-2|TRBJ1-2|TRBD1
TGTGCCAGCAGCTTAGGGGCAGGGGGCCGGTTTGGCTACACCTTC
CASSLGAGGRFGYTF
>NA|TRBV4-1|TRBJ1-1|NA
TGCGCCAGCAGCCAAGATTGGAACACTGAAGCTTTCTTT
CASSQDWNTEAFF
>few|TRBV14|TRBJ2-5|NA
TGTGCCAGCAGCCAAGATAGGCGTCAGCCTATCTTTGGAGAGACCCAGTACTTC
CASSQDRRQPIFGETQYF
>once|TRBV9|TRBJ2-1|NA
TGTGCCAGCAGCGTAGCCCCGGGAGAGACCTACAATGAGCAGTTCTTC
CASSVAPGETYNEQFF
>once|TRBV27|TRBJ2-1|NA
TGTGCCAGCAGTTTTTCTGGACCCCCCTCCTACAATGAGCAGTTCTTC
CASSFSGPPSYNEQFF
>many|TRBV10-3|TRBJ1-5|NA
TGTGCCATCAGTGCGGACGGTAGCAATCAGCCCCAGCATTTT
CAISADGSNQPQHF
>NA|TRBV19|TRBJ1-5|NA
TGTGCCAGTAGTTCCCGGGATCTCCGTCAGCCCCAGCATTTT
CASSSRDLRQPQHF
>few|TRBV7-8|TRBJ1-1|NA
TGTGCCAGCAGCCCGGACAGAGTGAACACTGAAGCTTTCTTT
CASSPDRVNTEAFF
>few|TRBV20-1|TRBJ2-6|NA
TGCAGTGCTAGAGCCACAGGGAGGTTCCCCTCTGGGGCCAACGTCCTGACTTTC
CSARATGRFPSGANVLTF
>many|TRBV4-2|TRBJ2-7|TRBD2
TGTGCCAGCAGCCAAGAGACTAGCGGATTAACCTACGAGCAGTACTTC
CASSQETSGLTYEQYF
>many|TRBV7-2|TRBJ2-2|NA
TGTGCCAGCACCCCCGTCCCGACCGGGGAGCTGTTTTTT
CASTPVPTGELFF
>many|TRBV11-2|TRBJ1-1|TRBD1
TGTGCCAGCAGCCCGGGACAGTTCCTGAACACTGAAGCTTTCTTT
CASSPGQFLNTEAFF
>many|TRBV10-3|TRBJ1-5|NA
TGTGCCATCAGCCGGGGTGATAGCAATCAGCCCCAGCATTTT
CAISRGDSNQPQHF
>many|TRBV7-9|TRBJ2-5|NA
TGTGCCAGCAGCTTAGTAGGGCAGCGGAAAGGGGAGACCCAGTACTTC
CASSLVGQRKGETQYF
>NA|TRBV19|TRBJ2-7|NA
TGTGCCAGTAGTACCGGGCATGGGGGATTCTACGAGCAGTACTTC
CASSTGHGGFYEQYF
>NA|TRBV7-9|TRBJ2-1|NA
TGTGCCAGCAACCACCCGAAAGCAAGGGGTGAGCAGTTCTTC
CASNHPKARGEQFF
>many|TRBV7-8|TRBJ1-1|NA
TGTGCCAGCAGCTTCGGAGACTGGGAAGAAGCTTTCTTT
CASSFGDWEEAFF
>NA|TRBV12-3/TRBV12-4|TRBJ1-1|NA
TGTGCCAGCAGTTTTGGGGGCGGGAACACTGAAGCTTTCTTT
CASSFGGGNTEAFF
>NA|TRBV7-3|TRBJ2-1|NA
TGTGCCAGCAGCTTAGGTTTCCAGCCAGTGGAGTTCTTC
CASSLGFQPVEFF
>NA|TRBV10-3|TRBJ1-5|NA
TGTGCCATCAGTGAGTCGGGAACGTTTTATAGCAATCAGCCCCAGCATTTT
CAISESGTFYSNQPQHF
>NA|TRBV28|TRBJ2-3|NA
TGTGCCAGCAGTGCCCCAGGTTCCACAGATACGCAGTATTTT
CASSAPGSTDTQYF
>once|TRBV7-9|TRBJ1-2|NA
TGTGCCAGCAGCTTGTATTTTCAGGGGCGCGATGGCTACACCTTC
CASSLYFQGRDGYTF
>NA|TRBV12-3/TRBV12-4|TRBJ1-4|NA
TGTGCCAGCAGCCGGGATGGCACTCTGGAAAAACTGTTTTTT
CASSRDGTLEKLFF
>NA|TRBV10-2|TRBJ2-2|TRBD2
TGCGCCAGCAGTAGCGGGAGCTCCGGGGAGCTGTTTTTT
CASSSGSSGELFF
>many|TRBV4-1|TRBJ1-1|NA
TGCGCCAGCAGCCACCCCCCCAGGGGCACTGAAGCTTTCTTT
CASSHPPRGTEAFF
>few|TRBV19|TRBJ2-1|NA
TGTGCCAGTAGTATGTGGCAGGTTACCGCGGGGGAGCAGTTCTTC
CASSMWQVTAGEQFF
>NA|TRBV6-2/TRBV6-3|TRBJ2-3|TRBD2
TGTGCCAGCCATTTAGCGGGAGCCCTCACAGATACGCAGTATTTT
CASHLAGALTDTQYF
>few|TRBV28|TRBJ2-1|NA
TGTGCCAGCAGCTCCCCCTTAGCCGGGCGCTACAATGAGCAGTTCTTC
CASSSPLAGRYNEQFF
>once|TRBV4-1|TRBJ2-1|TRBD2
TGCGCCAGCAGCCAAGCTGTAGCGGGAGGGATTCGGGAGCAGTTCTTC
CASSQAVAGGIREQFF
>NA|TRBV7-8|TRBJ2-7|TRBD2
TGTGCCAGCAGCCCCGGGGGGAGCGCCTACGAGCAGTACTTC
CASSPGGSAYEQYF
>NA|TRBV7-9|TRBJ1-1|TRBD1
TGTGCCAGCAGTCCTTGGGCGGGACAGGGTGGATCGACTGAAGCTTTCTTT
CASSPWAGQGGSTEAFF
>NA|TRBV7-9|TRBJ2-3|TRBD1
TGTGCCAGCAGCACCGGGACAGGGGAGTCAGATACGCAGTATTTT
CASSTGTGESDTQYF
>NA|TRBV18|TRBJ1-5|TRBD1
TGTGCCAGCTCCCTTGTAGGGCCAGGGGGCAACAATCAGCCCCAGCATTTT
CASSLVGPGGNNQPQHF
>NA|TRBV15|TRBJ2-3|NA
TGTGCCACCGCCAGGGACGGAAGCACAGATACGCAGTATTTT
CATARDGSTDTQYF
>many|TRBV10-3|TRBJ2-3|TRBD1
TGTGCCATCAGTGAGTCTGAACAGGGGGCTGGAGATACGCAGTATTTT
CAISESEQGAGDTQYF
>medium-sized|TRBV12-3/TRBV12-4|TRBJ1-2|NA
TGTGCCAGCAGTTCCCCGAAGGTCACTAACTATGGCTACACCTTC
CASSSPKVTNYGYTF
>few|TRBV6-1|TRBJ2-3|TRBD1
TGTGCCAGCAGCGCCGACAGGGTCACAGATACGCAGTATTTT
CASSADRVTDTQYF
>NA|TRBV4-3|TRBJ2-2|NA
TGCGCCAGCAGCCAAGAGGATTGGGCAGCCAACACCGGGGAGCTGTTTTTT
CASSQEDWAANTGELFF
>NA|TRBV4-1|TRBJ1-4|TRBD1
TGCGCCAGCAGCCAAGTTGGGACAGGGGTTGAAAAACTGTTTTTT
CASSQVGTGVEKLFF
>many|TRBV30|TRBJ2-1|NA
TGTGCCTGGAGTGTGTTCGAGCGGAGCCTCCACAATGAGCAGTTCTTC
CAWSVFERSLHNEQFF
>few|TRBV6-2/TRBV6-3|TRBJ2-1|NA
TGTGCCAGCAGTTACTCCGGCGGGACCTACAATGAGCAGTTCTTC
CASSYSGGTYNEQFF
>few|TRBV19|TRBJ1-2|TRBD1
TGTGCCAGTAGTATAGGACAGGGAGACGGCTACACCTTC
CASSIGQGDGYTF
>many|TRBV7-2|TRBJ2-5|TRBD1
TGTGCCAGCAGCTTCGGGACAGGGGTGGAGACCCAGTACTTC
CASSFGTGVETQYF
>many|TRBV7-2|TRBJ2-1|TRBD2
TGTGCCAGCAGCTTGGTGGGGACTAGCGGAGGCAATGAGCAGTTCTTC
CASSLVGTSGGNEQFF
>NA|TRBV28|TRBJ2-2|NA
TGTGCCAGCAGTTTATACGAAGTCGACGGGGAGCTGTTTTTT
CASSLYEVDGELFF
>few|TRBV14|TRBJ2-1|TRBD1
TGTGCCAGCAGCCAAACGCCGGGACAGGGGATGAATGAGCAGTTCTTC
CASSQTPGQGMNEQFF
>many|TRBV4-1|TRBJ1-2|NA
TGCGCCAGCAGCCAAGTTCCCGGGCACACTAACTATGGCTACACCTTC
CASSQVPGHTNYGYTF
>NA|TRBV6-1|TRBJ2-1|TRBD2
TGTGCCAGCAGTTTGGGACTAGCGGGAGGGCCAAGCAATGAGCAGTTCTTC
CASSLGLAGGPSNEQFF
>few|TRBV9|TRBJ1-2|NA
TGTGCCAGCAGCGGTGAGCGGGGGGCTATCCGGGGCGCCTTC
CASSGERGAIRGAF
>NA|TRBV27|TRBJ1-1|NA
TGTGCCAGCAGTTTATGGGCCGGGAGGACTGAAGCTTTCTTT
CASSLWAGRTEAFF
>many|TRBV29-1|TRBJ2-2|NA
TGCAGCGTTGGTGAAGGGTCGAACACCGGGGAGCTGTTTTTT
CSVGEGSNTGELFF
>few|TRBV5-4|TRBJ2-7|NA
TGTGCCAGCAGCGGGAGGTTACAGGGTAAAGGCGAGCAGTACTTC
CASSGRLQGKGEQYF